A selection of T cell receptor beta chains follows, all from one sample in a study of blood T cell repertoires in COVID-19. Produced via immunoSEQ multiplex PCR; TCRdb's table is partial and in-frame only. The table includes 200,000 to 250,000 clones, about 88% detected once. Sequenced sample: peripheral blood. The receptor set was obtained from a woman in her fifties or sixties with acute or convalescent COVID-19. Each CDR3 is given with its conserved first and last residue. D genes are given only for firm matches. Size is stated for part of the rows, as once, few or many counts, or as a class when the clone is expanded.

CDR3 DNA: TGTGCCAGCAGCCAGGCTAGCGCGAACACCGGGGAGCTGTTTTTT
CDR3 protein: CASSQASANTGELFF
D gene: -
J gene: TRBJ2-2
V gene: TRBV7-2
clone size: -

CDR3 DNA: TGTGCCAGTAGTAGGACAGGGGCGGGAAACACTGAAGCTTTCTTT
CDR3 protein: CASSRTGAGNTEAFF
D gene: TRBD1
J gene: TRBJ1-1
V gene: TRBV19
clone size: -

CDR3 DNA: TGTGCCTGGAACAAACAGGGGAGGCTTAATGAAAAACTGTTTTTT
CDR3 protein: CAWNKQGRLNEKLFF
D gene: TRBD1
J gene: TRBJ1-4
V gene: TRBV30
clone size: -

CDR3 DNA: TGTGCCAGCAGCTTAACGTTTTCAGGGTCCGTCTACGGCTACACCTTC
CDR3 protein: CASSLTFSGSVYGYTF
D gene: -
J gene: TRBJ1-2
V gene: TRBV7-3
clone size: -

CDR3 DNA: TGCGCCAGCAGCCGAGGAGGGGCGGGAGGGAAAGGCTACGAGCAGTACTTC
CDR3 protein: CASSRGGAGGKGYEQYF
D gene: TRBD2
J gene: TRBJ2-7
V gene: TRBV4-3
clone size: few

CDR3 DNA: TGTGCCAGTAGTATAGGAGGGGGGGTCAATGAGCAGTTCTTC
CDR3 protein: CASSIGGGVNEQFF
D gene: -
J gene: TRBJ2-1
V gene: TRBV19
clone size: -

CDR3 DNA: TGTGCCAGCAGTTTACGAGGCGGACAGAGCTACGAGCAGTACTTC
CDR3 protein: CASSLRGGQSYEQYF
D gene: -
J gene: TRBJ2-7
V gene: TRBV27
clone size: -

CDR3 DNA: TGTGCCAGCAGCCCCGGGGTGGGGTACACTGAAGCTTTCTTT
CDR3 protein: CASSPGVGYTEAFF
D gene: -
J gene: TRBJ1-1
V gene: TRBV5-6
clone size: -

CDR3 DNA: TGTGCCAGTAGCTCGGCTTTCTTT
CDR3 protein: CASSSAFF
D gene: -
J gene: TRBJ1-1
V gene: TRBV19
clone size: once

CDR3 DNA: TGCGCCAGCAGCCAGGACAGGGTTAAGCACGAGCAGTACTTC
CDR3 protein: CASSQDRVKHEQYF
D gene: TRBD1
J gene: TRBJ2-7
V gene: TRBV4-3
clone size: -

CDR3 DNA: TGTGCCAGCAGCGGCCGGGACAGGTCCTCCTACGAGCAGTACTTC
CDR3 protein: CASSGRDRSSYEQYF
D gene: TRBD1
J gene: TRBJ2-7
V gene: TRBV11-2
clone size: once

CDR3 DNA: TGTGCCAGCAGCTTGGCCAGGGACAGGGTCACAGATACGCAGTATTTT
CDR3 protein: CASSLARDRVTDTQYF
D gene: TRBD1
J gene: TRBJ2-3
V gene: TRBV5-8
clone size: once

CDR3 DNA: TGTGCCAGTAGTATATTCCGGGGGGCAGAAAATGAGCAGTTCTTC
CDR3 protein: CASSIFRGAENEQFF
D gene: -
J gene: TRBJ2-1
V gene: TRBV19
clone size: few

CDR3 DNA: TGTGCCTGGAGTGTACTACGAGGGGGGGACACTGAAGCTTTCTTT
CDR3 protein: CAWSVLRGGDTEAFF
D gene: -
J gene: TRBJ1-1
V gene: TRBV30
clone size: -

CDR3 DNA: TGTGCCAGCTCACCACCGGGACAGACTACGACTGGCAATCAGCCCCAGCATTTT
CDR3 protein: CASSPPGQTTTGNQPQHF
D gene: TRBD1
J gene: TRBJ1-5
V gene: TRBV18
clone size: once

CDR3 DNA: TGCGCCAGCAGCCAGGGCCGACAGGGGGCCAATACGCAGTATTTT
CDR3 protein: CASSQGRQGANTQYF
D gene: TRBD1
J gene: TRBJ2-3
V gene: TRBV4-3
clone size: -